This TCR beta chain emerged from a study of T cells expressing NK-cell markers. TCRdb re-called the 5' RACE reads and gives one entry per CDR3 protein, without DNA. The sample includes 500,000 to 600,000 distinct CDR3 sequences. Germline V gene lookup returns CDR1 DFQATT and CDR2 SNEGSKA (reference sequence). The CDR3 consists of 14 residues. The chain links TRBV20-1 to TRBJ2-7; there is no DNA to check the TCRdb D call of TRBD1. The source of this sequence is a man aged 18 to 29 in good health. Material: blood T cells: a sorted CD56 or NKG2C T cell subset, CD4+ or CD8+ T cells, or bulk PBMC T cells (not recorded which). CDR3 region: CSALSGGSAYEQYF.